This T cell receptor (beta chain) stems from a study of OX40 agonist ivuxolimab in advanced cancers. The repertoire was sequenced with immunoSEQ multiplex PCR; TCRdb's copy has only in-frame clones and lacks some. This sample has fewer than 55,000 clones; more than 80% occur once, and the top ten carry roughly 10%. Germline CDR1 and CDR2: LNHDA and SQIVND (reference sequence). Trimming removed 4 bases at V and 4 bases at J, with 14 bases between. The CDR3 runs to 15 residues. The specimen was CD4+ or CD8+ T cells sorted from blood, collected in a trial of the OX40 agonist ivuxolimab. This TCR derives from an adult with an advanced solid tumor such as melanoma, head and neck, liver or kidney cancer. The chain uses TRBV19 and TRBJ2-4; D is perhaps TRBD1 or TRBD2 (5 bases each). The CDR3 loop is CASSTTWDGKNIQYF. In DNA form, the CDR3 reads TGTGCCAGTAGTACTACCTGGGACGGGAAAAACATTCAGTACTTC.